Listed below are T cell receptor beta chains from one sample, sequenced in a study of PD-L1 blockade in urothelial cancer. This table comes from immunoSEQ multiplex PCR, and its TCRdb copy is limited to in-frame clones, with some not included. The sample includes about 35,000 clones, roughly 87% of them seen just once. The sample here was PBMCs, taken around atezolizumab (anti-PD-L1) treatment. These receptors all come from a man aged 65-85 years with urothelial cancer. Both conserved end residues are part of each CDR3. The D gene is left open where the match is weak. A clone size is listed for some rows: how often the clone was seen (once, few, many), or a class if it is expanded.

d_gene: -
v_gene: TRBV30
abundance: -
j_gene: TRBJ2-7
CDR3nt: TGTGCCGCCGGAGTTGGTCGCGAGCAGTACTTC
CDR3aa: CAAGVGREQYF

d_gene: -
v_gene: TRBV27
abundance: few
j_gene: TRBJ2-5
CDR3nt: TGTGCCAGCAGTCCGAGACCCACAGGGTTCCAAGAGACCCAGTACTTC
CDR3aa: CASSPRPTGFQETQYF

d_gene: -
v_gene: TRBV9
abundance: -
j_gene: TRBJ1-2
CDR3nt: TGTGCCAGCAGCCCCGACCCAGGGGAGAAGTATGGCTACACCTTC
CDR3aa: CASSPDPGEKYGYTF

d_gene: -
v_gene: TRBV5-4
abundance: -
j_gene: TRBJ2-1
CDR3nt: TGTGCCAGCAGCTTGGTACTAGCCAATGAGCAGTTCTTC
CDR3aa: CASSLVLANEQFF

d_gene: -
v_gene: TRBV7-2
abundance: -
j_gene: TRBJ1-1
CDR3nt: TGTGCCAGCAGCTTAGTGGGGACCAGGGGTGGTGCTTTCTTT
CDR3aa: CASSLVGTRGGAFF

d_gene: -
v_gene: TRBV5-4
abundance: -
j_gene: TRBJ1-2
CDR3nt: TGTGCCAGCGGATCTGCGACGGAGTATAGCTATGGCTACACCTTC
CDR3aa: CASGSATEYSYGYTF

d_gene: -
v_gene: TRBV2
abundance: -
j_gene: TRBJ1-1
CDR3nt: TGTGCCAGCATCGTTGACAGGAACACTGAAGCTTTCTTT
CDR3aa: CASIVDRNTEAFF

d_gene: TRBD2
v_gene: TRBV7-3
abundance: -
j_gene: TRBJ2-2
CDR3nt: TGTGCCAGCAGCCTATGGACTAGCGGGACCGGGGAGCTGTTTTTT
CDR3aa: CASSLWTSGTGELFF

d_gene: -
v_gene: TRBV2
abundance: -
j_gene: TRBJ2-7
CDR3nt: TGTGCCACCCGCGGGCCCCAAACGGGGGAGCAGTACTTC
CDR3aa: CATRGPQTGEQYF

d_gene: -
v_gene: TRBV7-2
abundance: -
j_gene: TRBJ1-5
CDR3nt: TGTGCCAGCAGCTTAGTTAATCCACCTAACAATCAGCCCCAGCATTTT
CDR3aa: CASSLVNPPNNQPQHF

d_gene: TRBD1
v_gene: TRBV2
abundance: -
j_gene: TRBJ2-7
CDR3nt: TGTGCCAGCGTGGTGGGGACAGGCGCCTCCTACGAGCAGTACTTC
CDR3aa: CASVVGTGASYEQYF

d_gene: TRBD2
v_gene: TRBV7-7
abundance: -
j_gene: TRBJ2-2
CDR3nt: TGTGCCAGCAGCTCTATAGCGGGAGAAAGAACCGGGGAGCTGTTTTTT
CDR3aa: CASSSIAGERTGELFF

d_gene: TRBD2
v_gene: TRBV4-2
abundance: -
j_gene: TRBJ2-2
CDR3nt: TGTGCCAGCAGCCAAGAGGGGGGGGGAGTGGGCACCGGGGAGCTGTTTTTT
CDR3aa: CASSQEGGGVGTGELFF

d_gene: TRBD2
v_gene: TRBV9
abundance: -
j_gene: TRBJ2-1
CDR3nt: TGTGCCAGCAGCGTAGGGGGACTAGCTAACTATGAGCAGTTCTTC
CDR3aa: CASSVGGLANYEQFF

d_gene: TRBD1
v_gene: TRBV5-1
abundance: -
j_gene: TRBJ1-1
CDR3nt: TGCGCCAGCAGCATCGACAGGGGCACTGAAGCTTTCTTT
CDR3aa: CASSIDRGTEAFF

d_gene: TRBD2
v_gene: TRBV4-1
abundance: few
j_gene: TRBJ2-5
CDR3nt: TGCGCCAGCAGCCAAGGGTCGGGAGGCGAGACCCAGTACTTC
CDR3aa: CASSQGSGGETQYF

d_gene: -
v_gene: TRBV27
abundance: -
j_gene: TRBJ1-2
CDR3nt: TGTGCCAGCAGTTATAGGACAGATCCTAACTATGGCTACACCTTC
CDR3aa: CASSYRTDPNYGYTF

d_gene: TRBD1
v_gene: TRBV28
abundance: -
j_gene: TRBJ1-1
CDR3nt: TGTGCCAGCAGGGGACAGGGCGAAACTGAAGCTTTCTTT
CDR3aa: CASRGQGETEAFF

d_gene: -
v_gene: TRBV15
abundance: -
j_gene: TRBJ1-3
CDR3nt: TGTGCCACCAGCAGAGATCCGGGCTCTGGAAACACCATATATTTT
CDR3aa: CATSRDPGSGNTIYF

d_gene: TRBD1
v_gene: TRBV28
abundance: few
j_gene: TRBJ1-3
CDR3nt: TGTGCCAGCAGTCATGACAGGGCTGGAAACACCATATATTTT
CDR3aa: CASSHDRAGNTIYF

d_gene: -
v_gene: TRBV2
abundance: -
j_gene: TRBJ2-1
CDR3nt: TGTGCCAGCAGTGAAAGGGGGGGGTATGGTAACAATGAGCAGTTCTTC
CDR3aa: CASSERGGYGNNEQFF

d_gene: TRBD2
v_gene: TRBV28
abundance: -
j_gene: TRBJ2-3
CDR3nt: TGTGCCAGCAGTCCGTCTACTAGCGCGACTAGCACAGATACGCAGTATTTT
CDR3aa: CASSPSTSATSTDTQYF

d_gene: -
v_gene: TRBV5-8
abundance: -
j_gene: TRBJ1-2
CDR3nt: TGTGCCAGCAGCTTCCGGGAGAAAAACTATGGCTACACCTTC
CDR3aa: CASSFREKNYGYTF

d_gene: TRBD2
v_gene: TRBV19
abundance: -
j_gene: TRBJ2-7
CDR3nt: TGTGCCAGTAGTGTCTCTAGCGGCATCTACGAGCAGTACTTC
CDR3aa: CASSVSSGIYEQYF

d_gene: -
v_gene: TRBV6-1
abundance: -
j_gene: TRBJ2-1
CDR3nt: TGTGCCAGCATAGGCGACTACCGCAAGGAGAATGAGCAGTTCTTC
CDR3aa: CASIGDYRKENEQFF

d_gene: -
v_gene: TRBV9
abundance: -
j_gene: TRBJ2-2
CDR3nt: TGTGCCAGCAGCCCACCCCCCGAGCGGAGGAACACCGGGGAGCTGTTTTTT
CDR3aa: CASSPPPERRNTGELFF

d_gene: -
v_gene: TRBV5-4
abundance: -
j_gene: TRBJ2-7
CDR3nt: TGTGCCAGCAGCTTGATAGAGCGGGCTAAAGAGCAGTACTTC
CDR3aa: CASSLIERAKEQYF

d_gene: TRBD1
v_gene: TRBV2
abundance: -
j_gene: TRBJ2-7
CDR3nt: TGTGCCAGCAGTTCCGGGACAGGGGTCGAGCAGTACTTC
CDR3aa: CASSSGTGVEQYF

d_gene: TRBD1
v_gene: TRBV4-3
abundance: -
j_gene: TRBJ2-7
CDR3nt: TGCGCCAGCAGCCAAACTACCCGGACAGGGAAGACGTTAGGGCTACCCTACGAGCAGTACTTC
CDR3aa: CASSQTTRTGKTLGLPYEQYF

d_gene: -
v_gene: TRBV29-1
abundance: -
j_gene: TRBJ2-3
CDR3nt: TGCAGCGTTCGCGACGTTGGGAGAGATACGCAGTATTTT
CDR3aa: CSVRDVGRDTQYF

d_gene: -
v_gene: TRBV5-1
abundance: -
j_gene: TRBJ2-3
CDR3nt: TGCGCCAGCAGCGTCGGTCAGGGGCTAGAAACAGATACGCAGTATTTT
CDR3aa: CASSVGQGLETDTQYF

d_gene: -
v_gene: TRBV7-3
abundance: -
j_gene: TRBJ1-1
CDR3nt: TGTGCCAGCAGCCCTGGGGGTCAGGGGTCTTCTTGGGGAACTGAAGCTTTCTTT
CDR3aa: CASSPGGQGSSWGTEAFF